The text below deals with one T cell receptor (beta chain). PCR was performed using 60 Vbeta and 13 Jbeta primers. TCRdb's table, derived via immunoSEQ multiplex PCR, lists solely in-frame clones and lacks some. The table includes hundreds of thousands of clones, around 89% detected once. This entry is derived from a study of cytomegalovirus exposure and HLA in healthy donors. Sequencing input: PBMCs. The sequence derives from a woman between 18 and 29 years old in good health and CMV-seronegative.

The CDR3 protein is CASSSRDRNEKLFF. The CDR3 DNA is TGTGCCAGCAGCTCCCGGGACAGGAATGAAAAACTGTTTTTT. The chain carries TRBV7-2 and TRBJ1-4; 8 bases fit TRBD1. CDR1 and CDR2 (germline): SGHTA, FQGNSA. V trimming: 4 bases; J trimming: 5 bases; junction bases outside the gene matches: 3. This CDR3 is built from 14 residues.